A single sample is the source of the 15 T cell receptor beta chains below, sequenced in a study of blood T cells in healthy people across ages. A second PCR of roughly 7 to 11 cycles used a sample-barcoded 5' primer and a J-beta primer mix. TCRdb reprocessed the 5' RACE reads via MiXCR and lists one record per CDR3 protein. The sample yields hundreds of thousands of distinct CDR3 sequences, 45% to 50% seen once. The sequenced sample was blood. These receptors all stem from an older woman in good health.

In this sample, this clonotype turned up a few times. The V call is TRBV24-1, the J call TRBJ2-1, with D possibly TRBD2 on 5 matching bases. Germline V CDR1 and CDR2: KGHDR, SFDVKD. This CDR3 has 13 residues. The V end lost 0 bases, the J end lost 9 bases, and 8 bases lay between the germline ends. CDR3 amino acids: CATSDLRGFEQFF. CDR3 sequence (DNA): TGTGCCACCAGTGATTTGCGGGGTTTTGAGCAGTTCTTC.

This clonotype has at least ten counts. V gene TRBV3-1 combines with J gene TRBJ2-3, with no clear D. The CDR3 has 11 residues. The V and J ends lost 3 bases and 3 bases respectively, with 1 base between them. Looked up from germline, CDR1 is LGHDT and CDR2 is YNNKEL (reference sequence). The CDR3 sequence is CASSQTDTQYF. CDR3 bases: TGTGCCAGCAGCCAGACAGATACGCAGTATTTT.

This clonotype occurred a few times. This chain connects TRBV5-6 to TRBJ2-3; D unresolved. This CDR3 comprises 12 residues. V was trimmed by 4 bases and J by 10 bases, leaving 13 bases between them. The germline CDR1 and CDR2 sequences are SGHDT and YYEEEE. Here the CDR3 reads CASSRRDPSQYF. The DNA for the CDR3 is TGTGCCAGCAGCCGAAGGGATCCATCGCAGTATTTT. The variable domain in full, completed from reference TRBV5-6 and TRBJ2-3, reads DAGVTQSPTHLIKTRGQQVTLRCSPKSGHDTVSWYQQALGQGPQFIFQYYEEEERQRGNFPDRFSGHQFPNYSSELNVNALLLGDSALYLCASSRRDPSQYFGPGTRLTVL.

V and J are TRBV20-1 and TRBJ2-1; no reliable D call. Germline V lookup: CDR1 DFQATT, CDR2 SNEGSKA (reference sequence). Trimming removed 0 bases from V and 4 bases from J, with 19 bases in between. CDR3 length: 17 residues. CDR3 residues: CSARDNGHPFAYNEQFF. CDR3 nucleotide sequence: TGCAGTGCTAGAGATAATGGGCACCCATTCGCATACAATGAGCAGTTCTTC.

The chain couples TRBV5-1 to TRBJ2-1; 14 positions agree with TRBD2. CDR1 is SGHRS and CDR2 is YFSETQ in the germline V gene. This CDR3 is 17 amino acids long. The J segment lost 7 bases and the V segment lost 3 bases, leaving 9 bases of the junction unmatched. Here the CDR3 reads CASSSNPGTSGRNEQFF. The CDR3 nucleotides are TGCGCCAGCAGCTCCAACCCCGGGACTAGCGGGAGAAATGAGCAGTTCTTC.

This rearrangement joins TRBV20-1 to TRBJ2-4; 11 bases match TRBD2. The end of the DNA is better explained by TRBJ2-5, so the J call may be wrong. This CDR3 spans 16 amino acids. Germline V lookup: CDR1 DFQATT, CDR2 SNEGSKA (reference sequence). The CDR3 protein is CSAVVGTSGSEGTQYF. The DNA for the CDR3 is TGCAGTGCTGTCGTCGGGACTAGCGGTTCGGAAGGGACCCAGTACTTC.

Concerning this clonotype: A much larger clone lies one base from this, so it may be a read error. V is TRBV4-3 and J is TRBJ2-2, with D perhaps matching TRBD1 (5 bases). This CDR3 comprises 14 residues. The germline V and J ends were trimmed by 6 bases and 4 bases, with 12 bases remaining between them. Germline CDR1 is LGHNA and CDR2 is YSLEER. The CDR3 loop reads CASRTVSSTGELFF. DNA of the CDR3: TGCGCCAGCAGGACAGTGTCGAGCACCGGGGAGCTGTTTTTT.

This clonotype was counted between two and nine times. The chain uses TRBV5-1 and TRBJ2-7, with D perhaps matching TRBD1 (6 bases). Germline V gene lookup returns CDR1 SGHRS and CDR2 YFSETQ. The CDR3 is made up of 14 amino acids. The V end lost 6 bases, the J end lost 1 base, and 14 bases lay between the germline ends. CDR3 sequence: CASTEDSYSYEQYF. The CDR3 region has the DNA TGCGCCAGCACTGAGGACAGCTATTCCTACGAGCAGTACTTC.

This rearrangement joins TRBV10-3 to TRBJ2-1, with D unclear. Trimming stripped 7 bases from V and 8 bases from J, with 18 bases between. Germline V gene lookup returns CDR1 ENHRY and CDR2 SYGVKD. The CDR3 runs to 14 residues. CDR3 DNA: TGTGCCATCAACCCGGGCCCCGGGCTCGATGAGCAGTTCTTC. As protein: CAINPGPGLDEQFF.

The chain links TRBV6-5 to TRBJ1-2; a weak D match, TRBD1 (5 bases). CDR1 is MNHEY, CDR2 SVGAGI, per germline. Between the trimmed V and J ends, which lost 4 bases and 3 bases, there was a span of 18 bases. The CDR3 spans 16 residues. The CDR3 here is CASSFSSGFLDYGYTF. The CDR3 nucleotides are TGTGCCAGCAGTTTCTCCTCAGGGTTCCTCGACTATGGCTACACCTTC.

The V gene is TRBV9, the J gene TRBJ2-4; 8 bases fit TRBD2. TRBJ2-7 explains the end of the DNA better; the J call may be wrong. This CDR3 is 14 amino acids long. The germline V gene encodes CDR1 SGDLS and CDR2 YYNGEE. The CDR3 DNA follows: TGTGCCAGCAGCGTCCAGGCGGGGGGCTACGAGCAGTACTTC. Residues: CASSVQAGGYEQYF.

This chain joins TRBV7-9 and TRBJ2-5; D uncertain. Germline V gene lookup returns CDR1 SEHNR and CDR2 FQNEAQ (reference sequence). Between the trimmed V and J ends, which lost 4 bases and 2 bases, there was a span of 17 bases. The CDR3 is made up of 16 amino acids. CDR3 sequence: CASSSPYERKQETQYF. Written as DNA, the CDR3 is TGTGCCAGCAGCTCTCCTTATGAGCGCAAACAAGAGACCCAGTACTTC.

This clonotype has just a few counts. The rearrangement joins TRBV7-2 to TRBJ2-1, with D perhaps matching TRBD1 (5 bases). Germline-derived CDR1 and CDR2 are SGHTA and FQGNSA. The ends were cut back, 2 bases at V and 8 bases at J, with 16 bases in the middle. This CDR3 spans 15 amino acids. The CDR3 bases are TGTGCCAGCAGCTTACTCCCAGGGATAGTCCATGAGCAGTTCTTC. It yields the protein CASSLLPGIVHEQFF.

The V gene is TRBV4-3, the J gene TRBJ2-4; 8 bases are a match to TRBD1. CDR3 size: 17 residues. Per the germline V gene, CDR1 is LGHNA and CDR2 is YSLEER. Trimming removed 0 bases from V and 3 bases from J; junction bases left unmatched: 7. The CDR3 DNA reads as TGCGCCAGCAGCCAAGATCTCACGGACAGGGTCAAAAACATTCAGTACTTC. Its protein product is CASSQDLTDRVKNIQYF.

This clonotype was seen a few times. The chain recombines TRBV6-2 or TRBV6-3 with TRBJ2-7; no reliable D call. With 6 bases removed from V and 5 bases from J, the gap between germline ends came to 20 bases. Germline CDR1 is MNHEY and CDR2 is SVGEGT. CDR3 length: 15 residues. The CDR3 DNA reads TGTGCCAGCAGACCAGCCGACGCACAAAGGGACGAGCAGTACTTC. Protein: CASRPADAQRDEQYF.